Given below is one T cell receptor (beta chain) in context. The data derive from a study of shared clonotypes between healthy human individuals. Clones were read by immunoSEQ multiplex PCR, and TCRdb kept only the in-frame ones, dropping some. This sample yields 450,000 to 500,000 clones, of which 76% are seen a single time; 10% to 15% belongs to the top ten. This CDR3 has 13 amino acids. Per the germline V gene, CDR1 is MDHEN and CDR2 is SYDVKM. V was cut by 2 bases and J by 7 bases, with 11 bases left in between. The receptor was derived from a woman aged 40 to 50 in good health. Some clones in this sample may be carry-over from other donors' samples. This chain links TRBV28 with TRBJ2-5; maybe TRBD2 (6 bases). The sample consisted of PBMCs. The CDR3 loop reads CASSLRRAGTQYF. CDR3 bases: TGTGCCAGCAGTTTAAGGAGGGCGGGGACCCAGTACTTC.